This T cell receptor (beta chain) was captured by sequencing in a study of T-cell reconstitution after alpha-beta-depleted transplantation in children. Library preparation (for TCRbeta) was performed with unique molecular identifiers. TCRdb re-analysed the PCR reads in MiXCR, keeping a single row per CDR3 protein. Here the sample spans around 480,000 distinct CDR3 sequences, about 30% being singletons. Germline CDR1 reads DFQATT; CDR2 reads SNEGSKA (reference sequence). The V gene lost 3 bases and the J gene lost 0 bases, with 11 bases spanning the gap. This CDR3 region has 14 residues. This receptor was obtained from a human donor who donated a stem cell graft to a child with aplastic anemia. Specimen: PBMCs from the stem cell graft donor, collected from the stem cell graft. The chain joins TRBV20-1 to TRBJ2-5; no definite D call. The CDR3 region has the DNA TGCAGTGCTAGCTCAAAGCGCGACCAAGAGACCCAGTACTTC. Translating it yields CSASSKRDQETQYF.